Shown below are 21 T cell receptor beta chains from a single sample sequenced in a study of T cell changes during pregnancy in multiple sclerosis. Clones were sequenced by immunoSEQ multiplex PCR, and TCRdb holds only the in-frame ones, with some missing. The table lists some 95,000 clones, approximately 92% of them singletons. The sample was peripheral blood, taken in the first trimester of pregnancy. These receptors were taken from a female donor with multiple sclerosis, enrolled in a pregnancy study.

The chain couples TRBV6-1 to TRBJ2-4; 9 bases map to TRBD2. The germline V gene encodes CDR1 MNHNS and CDR2 SASEGT. J lost 0 bases, V lost 3 bases, and 6 bases had no gene match. This CDR3 contains 17 residues. The CDR3 nucleotides read TGTGCCAGCAGTGACTATAGCGGGAGCGGAGCCAAAAACATTCAGTACTTC. Protein: CASSDYSGSGAKNIQYF.

CDR3 DNA sequence: TGTGCCAGCAGCATGTACCTCCGGGACACCAAGAACACTGAAGCTTTCTTT. This codes for CASSMYLRDTKNTEAFF. V gene TRBV21-1 combines with J gene TRBJ1-1; the table's D call TRBD1 went unverified against the DNA. TRBV21-1 is designated a pseudogene. This CDR3 spans 17 amino acids.

This chain uses TRBV6-5 with TRBJ2-7; 12 bases agree with TRBD1. J was trimmed by 6 bases and V by 6 bases; bases with no gene match: 6. Germline V gives CDR1 MNHEY, CDR2 SVGAGI. The CDR3 totals 14 residues. The CDR3 nucleotides read TGTGCCAGCAGGGGACAGGGGGCAGGGTTCGAGCAGTACTTC. As protein: CASRGQGAGFEQYF.

The chain uses TRBV5-1 and TRBJ2-7, with D hard to call. CDR3 length: 13 amino acids. Trimming cost V 3 bases and J 3 bases, with 10 bases left between them. Per germline, CDR1 SGHRS and CDR2 YFSETQ. The CDR3 DNA reads TGCGCCAGCAGCTCCCGAGCTAACTACGAGCAGTACTTC. As protein: CASSSRANYEQYF.

In regard to this clone: Other DNA sequences of this sample code for an identical CDR3. The chain has TRBV27 and TRBJ1-1; no reliable D call. V was shortened by 4 bases and J by 1 base, with 4 bases between the two germline ends. The CDR3 contains 12 residues. Germline V lookup: CDR1 MNHEY, CDR2 SMNVEV (reference sequence). The CDR3 region has the DNA TGTGCCAGCAGTTCCGGGAACACTGAAGCTTTCTTT. Translating gives CASSSGNTEAFF.

V is TRBV7-6 and J is TRBJ1-4, with 9 bases identical to TRBD1. Per germline, CDR1 SGHVS and CDR2 FNYEAQ. Losses at the gene ends were 2 bases for V and 7 bases for J; bases not matched to a gene: 5. This CDR3 region has 15 residues. The CDR3 reads CASSLSGTGSEKLFF. In DNA, the CDR3 is TGTGCCAGCAGCTTATCCGGGACAGGGTCTGAAAAACTGTTTTTT.

The rearrangement joins TRBV7-2 to TRBJ2-5, with a tentative D call TRBD1 (6 bases). The CDR3 loop spans 17 amino acids. Germline V CDR1 and CDR2: SGHTA, FQGNSA. With 5 bases removed from V and 2 bases from J, the gap between germline ends came to 21 bases. The CDR3 nucleotides are TGTGCCAGCAGCCGGAGTACCTACTCCGACAGGCAAGAGACCCAGTACTTC. Its protein product is CASSRSTYSDRQETQYF.

The gene calls are TRBV6-5 and TRBJ2-7; D possibly corresponds to TRBD1 (6 bases). Trimming shortened V by 1 base and J by 5 bases, and 12 bases separated the two germline ends. This CDR3 comprises 14 residues. Germline assignment: CDR1 MNHEY and CDR2 SVGAGI. This CDR3 is CASSYFGRGHEQYF. CDR3 in DNA: TGTGCCAGCAGTTACTTTGGCAGGGGACACGAGCAGTACTTC.

The chain recombines TRBV4-1 with TRBJ1-5; weak D call: TRBD1 (5 bases). The germline V and J ends were trimmed by 1 base and 2 bases, with 9 bases remaining between them. Looked up from germline, CDR1 is MGHRA and CDR2 is YSYEKL. The CDR3 covers 15 residues. This CDR3 reads CASSQAPGGNQPQHF. CDR3 bases: TGCGCCAGCAGCCAAGCTCCGGGGGGCAATCAGCCCCAGCATTTT.

The chain recombines TRBV6-1 with TRBJ2-3, with D hard to call. The CDR3 loop spans 11 amino acids. Germline V CDR1 and CDR2: MNHNS, SASEGT. V dropped 7 bases and J dropped 6 bases, with 8 bases sitting between them. CDR3 in amino acids: CASTSADTQYF. In nucleotides, the CDR3 is TGTGCCAGCACCAGTGCTGATACGCAGTATTTT.

V gene TRBV2 combines with J gene TRBJ1-4, with 8 nucleotides matching TRBD1. Germline CDR1 is SNHLY and CDR2 is FYNNEI. Trimming took 2 bases from V and 10 from J; bases not matched to a gene: 15. The CDR3 has 17 residues. CDR3 sequence reads: CASSELGQGSGDVKLFF. The CDR3 DNA reads TGTGCCAGCAGTGAATTAGGACAGGGCTCAGGTGACGTAAAACTGTTTTTT.

This chain connects TRBV27 to TRBJ2-7; 7 bases fit TRBD1. CDR3 length: 15 amino acids. Germline CDR1 MNHEY, CDR2 SMNVEV (reference sequence). Unmatched junction bases numbered 8, after V lost 3 bases and J lost 3 bases. Here the CDR3 reads CASSFTGQKLYEQYF. The CDR3 DNA sequence: TGTGCCAGCAGTTTCACGGGACAGAAGCTCTACGAGCAGTACTTC.

This rearrangement joins TRBV5-1 to TRBJ2-2; D possibly corresponds to TRBD1 (6 bases). The CDR3 is 14 amino acids. The germline V and J ends were trimmed by 1 base and 4 bases, with 8 bases remaining between them. Germline V gene sequence: CDR1 SGHRS, CDR2 YFSETQ. CDR3 loop: CASSLSGATGELFF. The CDR3 DNA is TGCGCCAGCAGCTTGTCAGGGGCCACCGGGGAGCTGTTTTTT.

In this sample, this clone turned up once. V and J are TRBV6-1 and TRBJ2-1, with a tentative D call TRBD1 (5 bases). The germline V gene has CDR1 MNHNS and CDR2 SASEGT. The CDR3 sequence is 15 residues long. Between the trimmed V and J ends, which lost 2 bases and 7 bases, there was a span of 15 bases. DNA of the CDR3: TGTGCCAGCAGTGAAATACCCCCCAAGGGGAATGAGCAGTTCTTC. Encoded protein: CASSEIPPKGNEQFF.

This clone has a single count. This chain joins TRBV7-6 and TRBJ2-1, with 7 bases identical to TRBD1. After removal of 6 bases from V and 3 bases from J, the junction contained 5 bases not matched to a gene. The CDR3 is 14 amino acids. Germline V gives CDR1 SGHVS, CDR2 FNYEAQ. CDR3 residues: CASRTGTDYNEQFF. The CDR3 coding sequence is TGTGCCAGCAGAACCGGGACAGACTACAATGAGCAGTTCTTC.

The rearrangement joins TRBV4-2 to TRBJ2-3, with 10 bases aligning to TRBD2. Germline assignment: CDR1 LGHNA and CDR2 YNFKEQ. The CDR3 runs to 16 residues. The J segment lost 8 bases and the V segment lost 0 bases, leaving 8 bases of the junction unmatched. This CDR3 is CASSQELTSGFGTQYF. The CDR3 DNA reads TGTGCCAGCAGCCAAGAGCTGACTAGCGGGTTTGGTACGCAGTATTTT.

V usage is TRBV5-1 and J usage is TRBJ1-2, with 9 bases that match TRBD1. From germline, CDR1 is SGHRS and CDR2 YFSETQ. V gave up 2 bases and J gave up 7 bases; unmatched junction bases: 18. CDR3 length: 18 amino acids. The DNA of the CDR3 is TGCGCCAGCAGCTTCCGACCGGGACAGGGTTCAGTTTGGGGTGGCTACACCTTC. The encoded protein is CASSFRPGQGSVWGGYTF. The whole variable domain, remainder taken from reference TRBV5-1 and TRBJ1-2, is KAGVTQTPRYLIKTRGQQVTLSCSPISGHRSVSWYQQTPGQGLQFLFEYFSETQRNKGNFPGRFSGRQFSNSRSEMNVSTLELGDSALYLCASSFRPGQGSVWGGYTFGSGTRLTVV.

The chain couples TRBV5-1 to TRBJ2-7; D might be TRBD2 (6 bases). The germline CDR1 and CDR2 sequences are SGHRS and YFSETQ. Trimming pared 1 base from V and 5 bases from J, leaving 19 bases between. The CDR3 is made up of 16 amino acids. The CDR3 region is CASSLLLGGRSHEQYF. The CDR3 region has the DNA TGCGCCAGCAGCTTGCTCCTGGGGGGACGTTCCCACGAGCAGTACTTC. Based on the CDR3 plus reference TRBV5-1 and TRBJ2-7, the full variable domain is KAGVTQTPRYLIKTRGQQVTLSCSPISGHRSVSWYQQTPGQGLQFLFEYFSETQRNKGNFPGRFSGRQFSNSRSEMNVSTLELGDSALYLCASSLLLGGRSHEQYFGPGTRLTVT.

The gene calls are TRBV21-1 and TRBJ2-5; the listed D gene, TRBD2, was not tested against the DNA. TRBV21-1 is a pseudogene segment. This CDR3 comprises 13 residues. The CDR3 region is CASSKVFGETQYF. The CDR3 DNA follows: TGTGCCAGCAGCAAAGTTTTCGGAGAGACCCAGTACTTC.

V and J are TRBV6-1 and TRBJ2-7, with 7 bases aligning to TRBD2. The CDR3 covers 15 residues. Germline CDR1 and CDR2: MNHNS and SASEGT. V gave up 0 bases and J gave up 3 bases; unmatched junction bases: 5. The CDR3 nucleotides are TGTGCCAGCAGTGAAGCGTGGGGAGGGGACTACGAGCAGTACTTC. Translation gives CASSEAWGGDYEQYF.

V gene TRBV19 combines with J gene TRBJ1-2; 7 bases map to TRBD1. CDR3 size: 15 residues. J was trimmed by 10 bases and V by 5 bases; bases with no gene match: 16. The V gene's germline CDR1 is LNHDA and CDR2 SQIVND (reference sequence). CDR3 region: CASSATGEASWIYTF. The CDR3 nucleotides are TGTGCCAGTAGTGCTACAGGGGAAGCCAGCTGGATCTACACCTTC.